This T cell receptor (beta chain) was sequenced for a study of blood T cell repertoires in COVID-19. Study in general: Donors in the United States, Italy and Spain gave samples during acute or convalescent COVID-19. PBMCs, B-cell-depleted T cells, or T cells provided the cDNA or gDNA that made up the material.

CDR3 size: 14 residues. Per the germline V gene, CDR1 is LGHDT and CDR2 is YNNKEL (reference sequence). Trimming at V came to 3 bases and at J to 7 bases, leaving 9 bases not matched to a gene. Original methodology: Estimated nucleated cell counts came from reference gene primer amplification. Some clones are missing from TCRdb's copy, which holds only in-frame ones; the method was immunoSEQ multiplex PCR. That table furnishes V, J and clone size, whereas the DNA furnished D and trimming. Among approximately 290,000 clones listed, roughly 86% were seen once. Seattle-derived patients entered the study during active infection and were followed longitudinally.

The chain employs TRBV3-1 (or the pseudogene TRBV3-2) and TRBJ2-7; 7 nucleotides line up with TRBD1. The clonotype originates from a woman between 25 and 40 years old with COVID-19, enrolled during active disease. Sample: peripheral blood. CDR3 residues: CASSQRTGVPEQYF. The CDR3 DNA sequence: TGTGCCAGCAGCCAGAGGACAGGAGTTCCTGAGCAGTACTTC.